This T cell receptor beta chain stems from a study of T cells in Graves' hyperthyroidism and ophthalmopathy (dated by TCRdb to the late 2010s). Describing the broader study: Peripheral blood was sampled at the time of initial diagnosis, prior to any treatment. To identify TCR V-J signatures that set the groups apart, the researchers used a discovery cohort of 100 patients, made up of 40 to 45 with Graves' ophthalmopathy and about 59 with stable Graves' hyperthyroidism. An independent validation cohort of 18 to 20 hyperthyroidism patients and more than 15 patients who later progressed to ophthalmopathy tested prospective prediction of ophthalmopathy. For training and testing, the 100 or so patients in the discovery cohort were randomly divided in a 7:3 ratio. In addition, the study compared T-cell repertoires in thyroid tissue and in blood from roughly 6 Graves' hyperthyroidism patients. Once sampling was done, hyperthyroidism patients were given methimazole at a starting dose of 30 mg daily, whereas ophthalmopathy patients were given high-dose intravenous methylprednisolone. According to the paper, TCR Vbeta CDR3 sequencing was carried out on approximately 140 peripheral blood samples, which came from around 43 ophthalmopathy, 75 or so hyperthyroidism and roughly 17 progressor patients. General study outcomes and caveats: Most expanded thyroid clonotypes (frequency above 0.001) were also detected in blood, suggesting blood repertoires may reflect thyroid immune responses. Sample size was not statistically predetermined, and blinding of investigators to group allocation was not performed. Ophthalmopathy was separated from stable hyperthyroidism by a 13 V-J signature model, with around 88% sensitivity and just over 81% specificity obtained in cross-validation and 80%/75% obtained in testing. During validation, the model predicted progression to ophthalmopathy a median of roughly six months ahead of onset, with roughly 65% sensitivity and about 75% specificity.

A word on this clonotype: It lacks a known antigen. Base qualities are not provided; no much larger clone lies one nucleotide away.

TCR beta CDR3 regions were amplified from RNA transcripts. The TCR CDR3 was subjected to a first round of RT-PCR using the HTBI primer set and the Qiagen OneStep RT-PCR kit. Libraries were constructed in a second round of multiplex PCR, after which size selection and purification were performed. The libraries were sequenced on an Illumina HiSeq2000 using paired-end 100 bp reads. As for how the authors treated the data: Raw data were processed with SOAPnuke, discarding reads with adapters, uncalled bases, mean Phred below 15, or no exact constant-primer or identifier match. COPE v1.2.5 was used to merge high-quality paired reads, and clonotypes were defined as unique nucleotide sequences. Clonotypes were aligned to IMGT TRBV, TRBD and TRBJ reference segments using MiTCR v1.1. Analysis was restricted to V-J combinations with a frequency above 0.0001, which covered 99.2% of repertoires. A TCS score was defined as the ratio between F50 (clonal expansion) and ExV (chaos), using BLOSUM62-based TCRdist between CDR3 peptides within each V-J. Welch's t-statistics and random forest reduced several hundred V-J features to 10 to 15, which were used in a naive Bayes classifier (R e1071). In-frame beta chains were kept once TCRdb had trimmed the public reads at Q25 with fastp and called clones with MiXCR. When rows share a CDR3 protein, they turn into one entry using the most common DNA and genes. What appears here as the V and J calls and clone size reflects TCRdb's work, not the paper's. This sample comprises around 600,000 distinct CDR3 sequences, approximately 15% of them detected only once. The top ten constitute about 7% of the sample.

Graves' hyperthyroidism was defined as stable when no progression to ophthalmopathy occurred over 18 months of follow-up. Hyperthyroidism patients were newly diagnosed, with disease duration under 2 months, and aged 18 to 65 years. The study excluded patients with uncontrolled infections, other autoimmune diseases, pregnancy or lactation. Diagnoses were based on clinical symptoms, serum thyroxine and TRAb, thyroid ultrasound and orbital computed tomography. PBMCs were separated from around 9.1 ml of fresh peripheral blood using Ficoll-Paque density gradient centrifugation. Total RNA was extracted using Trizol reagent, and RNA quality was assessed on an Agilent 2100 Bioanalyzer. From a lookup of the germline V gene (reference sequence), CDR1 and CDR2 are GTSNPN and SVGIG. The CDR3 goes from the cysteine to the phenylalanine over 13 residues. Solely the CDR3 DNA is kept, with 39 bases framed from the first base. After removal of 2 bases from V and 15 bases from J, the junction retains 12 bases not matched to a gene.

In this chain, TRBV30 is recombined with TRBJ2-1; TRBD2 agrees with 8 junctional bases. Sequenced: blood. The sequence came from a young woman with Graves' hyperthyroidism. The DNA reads TGTGCCTGGAGTCTTCGGGGGGGGCTCGAGGGGTTCTTC. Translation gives CAWSLRGGLEGFF.